This TCR beta chain was recorded in a study of CD8+ T cells in alopecia areata. Treatment in this sample: oral pan-JAK inhibitor, 5-10 mg twice daily. Peripheral blood, together with lesional scalp punch biopsies, was collected from alopecia areata patients. The CDR3 covers 14 residues. Per the germline V gene, CDR1 is SGHNT and CDR2 is YENEEA. Germline trimming cut 0 bases from V and 14 bases from J; bases unmatched to any gene: 11. The study's findings and limits: Tofacitinib significantly reduced both scalp clonality and expanded CD8+ clones among the top 100. Any link of baseline CD8+ expansion to response, resting on one nonresponder, remains uncertain. Sequencing of scalp samples also includes resident alphabeta T cells from normal skin.

The authors extracted RNA and reverse transcribed it into cDNA as the sequencing template. Libraries were prepared by immunoSEQ multiplex PCR; TCRdb keeps only in-frame clonotypes and omits some of them. The sample lists over 200,000 clones; over 60% were seen once. This clone showed up just once. Its antigen is not known. The chain employs TRBV11-3 and TRBJ2-3; 7 bases align to TRBD2. The TCR sequence derives from a human donor with alopecia areata. Sequenced here: CD4+ T cells sorted from blood, sampled at week 4, from a patient treated with tofacitinib. The CDR3 region is CASSLEGGTTTRYF. The CDR3 DNA reads as TGTGCCAGCAGCTTAGAGGGGGGGACTACCACCCGGTATTTT.